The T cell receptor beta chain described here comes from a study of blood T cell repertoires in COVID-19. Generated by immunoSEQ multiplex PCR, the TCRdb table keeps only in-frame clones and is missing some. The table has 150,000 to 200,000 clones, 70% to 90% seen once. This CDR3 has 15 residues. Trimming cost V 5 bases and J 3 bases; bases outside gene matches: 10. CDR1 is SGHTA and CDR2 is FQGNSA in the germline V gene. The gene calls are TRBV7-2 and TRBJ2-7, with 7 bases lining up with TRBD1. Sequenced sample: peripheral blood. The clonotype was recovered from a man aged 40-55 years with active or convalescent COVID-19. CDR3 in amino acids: CASSAGDRTLYEQYF. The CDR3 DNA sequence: TGTGCCAGCAGCGCAGGGGACAGAACTCTCTACGAGCAGTACTTC.